This is a list of T cell receptor beta chains from one sample in a study of shared clonotypes between healthy human individuals. The data were produced by immunoSEQ multiplex PCR, yet TCRdb's version contains in-frame clones alone and is incomplete. In the table there are some 1,900,000 clones, over 85% of which are singletons. Sequenced material: naive CD8+ T cells sorted from blood. All receptors come from a man younger than 35 in good health. Both conserved end residues are part of each CDR3. A D gene is named only where the DNA matches it firmly. Expanded clones get a size class; other rows say once, few or many, or leave the size out.

clone_size | j_call | d_call | v_call | cdr3_aa | cdr3_nt
- | TRBJ2-3 | - | TRBV7-8 | CASSFFGSIGDTQYF | TGTGCCAGCAGCTTCTTCGGCTCGATCGGAGATACGCAGTATTTT
- | TRBJ2-2 | TRBD2 | TRBV4-3 | CASSQELAGGLTGELFF | TGCGCCAGCAGCCAAGAACTAGCGGGAGGACTCACCGGGGAGCTGTTTTTT
- | TRBJ2-7 | - | TRBV2 | CASSPQEYEQYF | TGTGCCAGCAGCCCACAGGAATACGAGCAGTACTTC
- | TRBJ2-7 | - | TRBV12-5 | CASGLVVAGYYEQYF | TGTGCTAGTGGTTTGGTAGTAGCAGGATACTACGAGCAGTACTTC
- | TRBJ2-7 | TRBD1 | TRBV5-4 | CASSLEGAYRSYEQYF | TGTGCCAGCAGCTTGGAGGGGGCTTATAGGTCCTACGAGCAGTACTTC
- | TRBJ2-3 | TRBD2 | TRBV6-5 | CASTSGRIDTQYF | TGTGCCAGCACTAGCGGGAGAATAGATACGCAGTATTTT
once | TRBJ1-1 | TRBD1 | TRBV4-1 | CASSQEKWGTGGVGTEAFF | TGCGCCAGCAGCCAAGAGAAATGGGGGACAGGGGGCGTGGGCACTGAAGCTTTCTTT
- | TRBJ2-7 | - | TRBV2 | CASNPPETSEQYF | TGTGCCAGCAATCCACCCGAGACCTCGGAGCAGTACTTC
- | TRBJ2-7 | - | TRBV7-3 | CASSLDPSYEQYF | TGTGCCAGCAGCTTAGACCCCTCCTACGAGCAGTACTTC
- | TRBJ1-1 | TRBD1 | TRBV19 | CASSRGTANTEAFF | TGTGCCAGTAGTCGTGGGACAGCGAACACTGAAGCTTTCTTT